The clone carrying this T cell receptor beta chain was observed once. The data belong to a study of blood T cell repertoires in COVID-19. Study overall: Some COVID-19 samples were acute and others convalescent; all came from the United States, Italy and Spain. From T cells, B-cell-depleted T cells, or PBMCs came the material, which was cDNA or gDNA.

In the authors' workflow: Estimation of nucleated cell counts relied on the amplification of reference gene primers. Some clones are missing from TCRdb's copy, which holds only in-frame ones; the method was immunoSEQ multiplex PCR. The V and J calls and clone size were taken over from that table, and D and trimming were inferred from the DNA. The sample has over 300,000 clones, roughly 82% seen once. The J segment lost 5 bases and the V segment lost 4 bases, leaving 4 bases of the junction unmatched. The CDR3 contains 13 residues. Germline CDR1 and CDR2: KGHDR and SFDVKD. V usage is TRBV24-1 and J usage is TRBJ2-7; 7 nucleotides align to TRBD1. The sequence came from a woman in her forties or fifties with acute or convalescent COVID-19. Sequencing was performed on peripheral blood. The CDR3: CATSDPGTDEQYF. Here the CDR3 DNA reads TGTGCCACCAGTGACCCTGGGACAGACGAGCAGTACTTC.